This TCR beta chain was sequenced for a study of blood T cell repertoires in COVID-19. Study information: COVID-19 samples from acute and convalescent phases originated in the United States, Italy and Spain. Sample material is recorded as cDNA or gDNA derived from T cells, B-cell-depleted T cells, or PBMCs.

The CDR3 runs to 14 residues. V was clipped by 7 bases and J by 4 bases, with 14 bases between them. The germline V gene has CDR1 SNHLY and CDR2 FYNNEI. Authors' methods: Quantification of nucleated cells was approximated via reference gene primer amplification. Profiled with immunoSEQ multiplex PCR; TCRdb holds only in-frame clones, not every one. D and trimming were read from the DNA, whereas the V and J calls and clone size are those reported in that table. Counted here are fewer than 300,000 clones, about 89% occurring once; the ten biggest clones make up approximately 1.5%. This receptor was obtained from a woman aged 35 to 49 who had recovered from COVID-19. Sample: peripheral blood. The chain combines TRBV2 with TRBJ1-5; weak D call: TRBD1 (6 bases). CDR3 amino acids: CASTRGLGNQPQHF. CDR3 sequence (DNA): TGTGCCAGCACAAGGGGGTTAGGGAATCAGCCCCAGCATTTT.